Shown below are 6 T cell receptor beta chains from a single sample sequenced in a study of CD8 T cells in Susac syndrome (dated by TCRdb to the late 2010s). Preparation of the library involved the immunoSEQ multiplex PCR assay. RNA was extracted using the RNeasy kit, and roughly 0.5 to 1 microgram was reverse transcribed with random hexamers. Using fastp trimming at Q25 and MiXCR clonotype assembly, TCRdb reanalyzed the public sequencing data and kept in-frame beta chains. Every distinct CDR3 protein forms one entry, paired with its most common genes and DNA. A total of about 300,000 distinct CDR3 sequences appear in this sample, approximately 90% of them only once. The top ten hold under 0.2% of the sample. Sequencing was performed on CD8+ T cells from PBMCs. These receptors were taken from a human donor with multiple sclerosis.

This clonotype was seen a handful of times. DNA of the CDR3: TGTGCCAGCAGCTTCTCGGGACTAGCGGGGGAGACCCAGTACTTC. Translating it yields CASSFSGLAGETQYF. The chain combines TRBV7-3 with TRBJ2-5; 13 bases match TRBD2. The CDR3 has 15 residues. Germline V gene lookup returns CDR1 SGHTA and CDR2 FQGTGA. With V trimmed by 3 bases and J by 5 bases, 3 bases remained unmatched.

The chain links TRBV29-1 to TRBJ2-1; D remains ambiguous. CDR1 is SQVTM, CDR2 ANQGSEA, per germline. The CDR3 has 14 amino acids. The V end lost 3 bases, the J end lost 2 bases, and 11 bases lay between the germline ends. CDR3 sequence: CSVDHLGPYNEQFF. CDR3 sequence (DNA): TGCAGCGTTGACCATCTAGGACCCTACAATGAGCAGTTCTTC.

This chain joins TRBV4-1 and TRBJ2-1, with TRBD1 matching 7 bases. Per germline, CDR1 MGHRA and CDR2 YSYEKL. After removal of 0 bases from V and 8 bases from J, the junction contained 7 bases not matched to a gene. CDR3 length: 15 residues. CDR3: CASSQDRQGVDEQFF. The CDR3 DNA sequence: TGCGCCAGCAGCCAAGATCGCCAGGGGGTCGATGAGCAGTTCTTC.

A single count supports this clonotype. The rearrangement links TRBV20-1 to TRBJ2-7; 8 nucleotides match TRBD1. CDR1 is DFQATT and CDR2 is SNEGSKA in the germline V gene (reference sequence). V trimming: 0 bases; J trimming: 1 base; junction bases outside the gene matches: 5. This CDR3 has 15 residues. The CDR3 bases are TGCAGTGCTAGAGATATGGGGACAGGATCCTACGAGCAGTACTTC. It codes for CSARDMGTGSYEQYF.

The V and J genes are TRBV7-9 and TRBJ2-1; no clear D. This CDR3 has 12 residues. Trimming cost V 4 bases and J 12 bases, with 13 bases left between them. In germline, CDR1 is SEHNR, CDR2 FQNEAQ (reference sequence). The chain's CDR3 is CASSSFPPGQFF. CDR3 bases: TGTGCCAGCAGCTCCTTTCCCCCAGGGCAGTTCTTC.

This sequence joins TRBV7-9 and TRBJ1-5; D may be TRBD1 (6 bases). Trimming left V 6 bases short and J 6 bases short, with 18 bases between. Germline CDR1 SEHNR, CDR2 FQNEAQ (reference sequence). The length of the CDR3 is 15 residues. The CDR3 loop reads CASSSAGAEGQPQHF. The CDR3 DNA reads TGTGCCAGCAGTTCTGCGGGGGCGGAAGGTCAGCCCCAGCATTTT. Complete variable domain (other parts from reference TRBV7-9 and TRBJ1-5): DTGVSQNPRHKITKRGQNVTFRCDPISEHNRLYWYRQTLGQGPEFLTYFQNEAQLEKSRLLSDRFSAERPKGSFSTLEIQRTEQGDSAMYLCASSSAGAEGQPQHFGDGTRLSIL.